The rows below give T cell receptor beta chains drawn from one sample of a study of cytomegalovirus exposure and HLA in healthy donors. The method was immunoSEQ multiplex PCR; TCRdb's version includes in-frame clones alone and lacks a portion of them. The data show some 200,000 clones, just under 70% seen once. Sequenced: PBMCs. The receptors derive from a man aged 40-55 years in good health and CMV-seropositive. The CDR3 runs from the conserved cysteine through the conserved F or W. Fields, in order: V gene, D gene, clone size, J gene, CDR3 protein, CDR3 DNA. The D gene is left open where the match is weak. Clone size, where shown, is once, few, many, or a class for clones that have expanded.

>TRBV2|NA|few|TRBJ1-1
CASSEGRLDTEAFF
TGTGCCAGCAGTGAAGGGCGGTTGGACACTGAAGCTTTCTTT
>TRBV5-1|TRBD2|NA|TRBJ2-5
CASSPPSGGGGETQYF
TGCGCCAGCAGCCCCCCCTCGGGTGGCGGGGGAGAGACCCAGTACTTC
>TRBV5-1|NA|once|TRBJ2-7
CASSPMDSYEQYF
TGCGCCAGCAGCCCTATGGACAGCTACGAGCAGTACTTC
>TRBV5-6|TRBD2|NA|TRBJ2-2
CASSPGGGNTGELFF
TGTGCCAGCAGCCCCGGGGGGGGCAACACCGGGGAGCTGTTTTTT
>TRBV7-8|NA|few|TRBJ1-3
CASSLVVGSGNTIYF
TGTGCCAGCAGCTTAGTAGTCGGCTCTGGAAACACCATATATTTT
>TRBV6-6|TRBD1|NA|TRBJ1-2
CASTTGNYGYTF
TGTGCCAGCACGACAGGGAACTATGGCTACACCTTC
>TRBV9|TRBD1|few|TRBJ1-1
CASSSQGANTEAFF
TGTGCCAGCAGCTCACAGGGGGCGAACACTGAAGCTTTCTTT
>TRBV7-2|NA|once|TRBJ1-1
CASSLYAGNTEAFF
TGTGCCAGCAGCTTATATGCGGGTAACACTGAAGCTTTCTTT
>TRBV5-6|NA|once|TRBJ1-1
CASRPGRENTEAFF
TGTGCCAGCAGGCCGGGCCGGGAGAACACTGAAGCTTTCTTT
>TRBV5-1|NA|NA|TRBJ1-1
CASSGDTYTEAFF
TGCGCCAGCAGCGGGGACACCTACACTGAAGCTTTCTTT
>TRBV6-1|NA|NA|TRBJ1-6
CASSPQDSYNSPLHF
TGTGCCAGCAGTCCCCAGGACAGCTATAATTCACCCCTCCACTTT
>TRBV5-1|TRBD2|NA|TRBJ2-5
CASRGSSGRNQETQYF
TGCGCCAGCAGAGGCTCTAGCGGGAGGAACCAAGAGACCCAGTACTTC
>TRBV6-1|TRBD1|few|TRBJ1-6
CASTEGQVNSPLHF
TGTGCCAGCACTGAGGGACAGGTTAATTCACCCCTCCACTTT
>TRBV28|TRBD1|NA|TRBJ2-7
CASSPRDRVPYEQYF
TGTGCCAGCAGCCCCCGGGACAGGGTTCCCTACGAGCAGTACTTC
>TRBV7-8|TRBD2|NA|TRBJ2-1
CASSPRTSVNEQFF
TGTGCCAGCAGCCCTAGGACTAGCGTCAATGAGCAGTTCTTC
>TRBV5-1|TRBD1|NA|TRBJ1-4
CASSRQGAREEKLFF
TGCGCCAGCAGTCGGCAGGGGGCGAGGGAGGAAAAACTGTTTTTT
>TRBV5-5|NA|once|TRBJ1-6
CASSPQLSSYNSPLHF
TGTGCCAGCTCACCACAGCTCAGCTCCTATAATTCACCCCTCCACTTT
>TRBV19|NA|NA|TRBJ1-2
CASRNDYYGYTF
TGTGCCAGTAGGAATGACTACTATGGCTACACCTTC
>TRBV9|NA|few|TRBJ1-2
CASSVGGGRNYGYTF
TGTGCCAGCAGCGTAGGGGGGGGACGGAACTATGGCTACACCTTC
>TRBV7-6|TRBD2|NA|TRBJ2-3
CASSPRLAGGKDTQYF
TGTGCCAGCAGCCCAAGACTAGCGGGGGGCAAGGATACGCAGTATTTT
>TRBV11-2|TRBD1|NA|TRBJ1-5
CASSSNTGGRNQPQHF
TGTGCCAGCAGCTCAAACACAGGGGGCCGAAATCAGCCCCAGCATTTT
>TRBV18|TRBD2|NA|TRBJ2-3
CASSPVKAGGPTDTQYF
TGTGCCAGCTCACCTGTTAAAGCGGGGGGGCCAACAGATACGCAGTATTTT
>TRBV15|NA|NA|TRBJ2-2
CATSRDGASGELFF
TGTGCCACCAGCAGAGATGGAGCCAGCGGGGAGCTGTTTTTT
>TRBV6-5|NA|NA|TRBJ2-7
CASSYSGSSYEQYF
TGTGCCAGCAGTTACTCAGGGAGCTCCTACGAGCAGTACTTC
>TRBV28|NA|few|TRBJ1-2
CASNLLRSPTGGYTF
TGTGCCAGCAACCTTTTAAGGTCCCCCACCGGGGGCTACACCTTC
>TRBV6-5|NA|few|TRBJ2-7
CASSYRGVPYEQYF
TGTGCCAGCAGTTACAGGGGTGTCCCCTACGAGCAGTACTTC